The 22 T cell receptor beta chains given below trace back to one sample, sequenced in a study of T-cell memory formation after mild COVID-19 (dated by TCRdb to the early 2020s). The library was obtained by 5' RACE. The sample was run on an Illumina NovaSeq 6000. TCRdb handled the public reads itself, with Q25 trimming in fastp and clone calling in MiXCR, and kept productive beta chains. Every entry covers one CDR3 protein and lists the most common genes and DNA from its rows. Here the sample has more than 300,000 distinct CDR3 sequences; roughly an eighth occur a single time. Under 25% of the sample lies in the top ten. Source material: PBMCs or a T cell subset sorted from them (not recorded which). The receptors were sampled from a man between 18 and 35 years old who had mild COVID-19 (a few samples of this study predate the infection). The sample titles of this study are shuffled in the database, so cell type and time point are left out; the donor was told from shared clones.

The chain uses TRBV7-2 and TRBJ2-5, with 8 bases aligning to TRBD2. There are 14 residues in the CDR3. With 4 bases clipped from V and 5 bases from J, the junction kept 6 bases outside the gene matches. From germline, CDR1 is SGHTA and CDR2 FQGNSA. In DNA, the CDR3 is TGTGCCAGCAGCTCCGGACTAGCTCCGGAGACCCAGTACTTC. Residues: CASSSGLAPETQYF.

This clonotype was found a few times. The rearrangement joins TRBV12-3 or TRBV12-4 to TRBJ2-7; TRBD1 agrees at 11 bases. The length of the CDR3 is 13 residues. J gave up 2 bases and V 6 bases, and 0 bases lay outside the gene matches. The CDR3 is CASRGQGAYEQYF. In nucleotides, the CDR3 is TGTGCCAGCAGGGGACAGGGGGCCTACGAGCAGTACTTC.

This clonotype showed up just a few times. The CDR3 here is CASSWRDSTTLSSYNEQFF. The CDR3 nucleotides are TGCGCCAGCAGCTGGAGGGACTCGACGACCCTAAGCTCCTACAATGAGCAGTTCTTC. The rearrangement links TRBV4-1 to TRBJ2-1; a weak D match, TRBD2 (6 bases). Trimming took off 5 bases at V and 0 bases at J, with 23 bases between the two ends. Germline lookup yields CDR1 MGHRA and CDR2 YSYEKL. This CDR3 spans 19 amino acids.

In regard to this clonotype: This may be a read error: a much more frequent sequence differs by one nucleotide. V is TRBV7-2 and J is TRBJ2-7; 7 bases are shared with TRBD2. V shed 5 bases and J 0 bases; nucleotides not matched to a gene: 4. The CDR3 covers 14 residues. In germline, CDR1 is SGHTA, CDR2 FQGNSA. CDR3 nucleotides: TGTGCCAGCAGCCCCCCGGGGGGCTCCTACGAGCAGTACTTC. Its protein product is CASSPPGGSYEQYF.

This clonotype was seen a handful of times. The chain combines TRBV29-1 with TRBJ1-1; TRBD1 matches 11 bases. The CDR3 totals 17 residues. The germline V gene has CDR1 SQVTM and CDR2 ANQGSEA. V lost 1 base, J lost 5 bases, and 12 bases stayed unmatched. CDR3 residues: CSVEGPRDRGVWTEAFF. CDR3 coding DNA: TGCAGCGTTGAAGGTCCCCGGGACAGGGGGGTTTGGACTGAAGCTTTCTTT.

The rearrangement joins TRBV6-5 to TRBJ2-5; 11 bases map to TRBD1. This CDR3 has 16 residues. Germline loops: CDR1 MNHEY, CDR2 SVGAGI. With 8 bases clipped from V and 5 bases from J, the junction kept 13 bases outside the gene matches. CDR3 residues: CASLRTRTGGFETQYF. The CDR3 nucleotides read TGTGCCAGCCTTCGAACCCGGACAGGGGGCTTCGAGACCCAGTACTTC.

The V and J genes are TRBV4-2 and TRBJ2-2; 13 nucleotides agree with TRBD2. The trim removed 4 bases at V and 0 bases at J, leaving 5 bases unmatched. This CDR3 is 18 amino acids long. Germline values: CDR1 LGHNA, CDR2 YNFKEQ. CDR3 residues: CASSRGLAGAANTGELFF. CDR3 bases: TGTGCCAGCAGCCGAGGACTAGCGGGGGCAGCGAACACCGGGGAGCTGTTTTTT.

There are a few counts of this clonotype. The V gene is TRBV4-3, the J gene TRBJ1-1; 9 bases agree with TRBD1. Germline lookup yields CDR1 LGHNA and CDR2 YSLEER. The J segment lost 5 bases and the V segment lost 0 bases, leaving 13 bases of the junction unmatched. The CDR3 has 18 residues. The CDR3 sequence: CASSQEGGTGWGETEAFF. CDR3 nucleotide sequence: TGCGCCAGCAGCCAAGAAGGAGGGACAGGGTGGGGCGAGACTGAAGCTTTCTTT.

The sample holds many counts of this clonotype. The rearrangement joins TRBV2 to TRBJ2-7; 10 bases line up with TRBD2. From germline, CDR1 is SNHLY and CDR2 FYNNEI. This CDR3 is 12 amino acids long. Losses at the gene ends were 8 bases for V and 3 bases for J; bases not matched to a gene: 1. The CDR3 loop reads CASGTSDYEQYF. The CDR3 coding sequence is TGTGCCAGCGGGACTAGCGACTACGAGCAGTACTTC.

The genes are TRBV12-3 or TRBV12-4 and TRBJ1-1, with D unresolved. Trimming took off 3 bases at V and 0 bases at J, with 11 bases between the two ends. The CDR3 totals 15 residues. The CDR3 nucleotides are TGTGCCAGCAGTTTGACACTAATCATGAACACTGAAGCTTTCTTT. Translating gives CASSLTLIMNTEAFF.

This clonotype has ten or more counts. This sequence joins TRBV6-2 or TRBV6-3 and TRBJ2-3, with D perhaps matching TRBD1 (5 bases). There are 16 residues in the CDR3. V lost 0 bases and J 3 bases, leaving 13 bases between the germline ends. Germline values: CDR1 MNHEY, CDR2 SVGEGT. The chain's CDR3 is CASSYSAVTGTDTQYF. Written as DNA, the CDR3 is TGTGCCAGCAGTTACTCGGCCGTAACAGGAACAGATACGCAGTATTTT.

The CDR3 is CASSQEGVGYTF. In DNA form, the CDR3 reads TGTGCCAGCAGCCAAGAGGGTGTCGGCTACACCTTC. The gene calls are TRBV3-1 and TRBJ1-2; unclear D gene. This CDR3 region has 12 residues. Germline CDR1 and CDR2: LGHDT and YNNKEL (reference sequence). With 0 bases removed from V and 8 bases from J, the gap between germline ends came to 7 bases.

This clonotype has more than one count but fewer than ten. The rearrangement joins TRBV20-1 to TRBJ2-5; D remains ambiguous. V was clipped by 0 bases and J by 0 bases, with 5 bases between them. This CDR3 comprises 13 residues. Germline CDR1 reads DFQATT; CDR2 reads SNEGSKA (reference sequence). The CDR3 bases are TGCAGTGCTAGAGATTCCTACCAAGAGACCCAGTACTTC. Translation: CSARDSYQETQYF.

The V and J genes are TRBV30 and TRBJ1-5, with 7 bases lining up with TRBD1. V lost 2 bases, J lost 4 bases, and 8 bases stayed unmatched. The CDR3 is 15 amino acids. Germline-derived CDR1 and CDR2 are GTSNPN and SVGIG (reference sequence). The DNA for the CDR3 is TGTGCCTGGAGTTACCGGGACAGACTAAATCAGCCCCAGCATTTT. It is translated as CAWSYRDRLNQPQHF.

There are many counts of this clonotype. Here the CDR3 reads CASSQEIWTENYEQYF. The CDR3 region has the DNA TGTGCCAGCAGCCAAGAAATCTGGACGGAGAACTACGAGCAGTACTTC. J is TRBJ2-7 and V is TRBV3-1; unclear D gene. The CDR3 has 16 residues. Germline V gene lookup returns CDR1 LGHDT and CDR2 YNNKEL (reference sequence). The V end was cut by 0 bases, the J end by 3 bases, with 15 bases between.

V and J are TRBV4-3 and TRBJ1-2; 8 bases fit TRBD1. The CDR3 sequence is 16 residues long. The J segment lost 4 bases and the V segment lost 0 bases, leaving 7 bases of the junction unmatched. Germline CDR1 and CDR2: LGHNA and YSLEER. CDR3 DNA sequence: TGCGCCAGCAGCCAAGAGCCCAGGGGGCTTGGCTATGGCTACACCTTC. This sequence encodes CASSQEPRGLGYGYTF.

There are a few counts of this clonotype. The rearrangement joins TRBV7-2 to TRBJ2-1; possibly TRBD2 for D (6 bases). The germline CDR1 and CDR2 sequences are SGHTA and FQGNSA. The CDR3 is 14 amino acids. Trimming took off 2 bases at V and 8 bases at J, with 13 bases between the two ends. The CDR3 DNA sequence: TGTGCCAGCAGCTTAAGTAGCGGAAGGGATGAGCAGTTCTTC. Translation gives CASSLSSGRDEQFF.

The chain links TRBV12-3 or TRBV12-4 to TRBJ1-5; D is unclear. The CDR3 consists of 15 residues. Trimming removed 1 base at V and 2 bases at J, with 9 bases between. CDR3 DNA: TGTGCCAGCAGTTTAGAGATTTATGGCAATCAGCCCCAGCATTTT. Protein: CASSLEIYGNQPQHF.

This clonotype has more than one count but fewer than ten. J is TRBJ1-2 and V is TRBV12-3 or TRBV12-4, with 9 bases aligning to TRBD1. J lost 4 bases, V lost 6 bases, and 3 bases had no gene match. This CDR3 has 13 residues. In nucleotides, the CDR3 is TGTGCCAGCAGGAGGACAGGGGCCTATGGCTACACCTTC. Residues: CASRRTGAYGYTF.

About this clonotype itself: Its ends do not fully match the called genes, so a read error is possible. This chain connects TRBV4-3 to TRBJ2-1; 11 bases are a match to TRBD2. The CDR3 is 14 residues long. Germline CDR1 reads LGHNA; CDR2 reads YSLEER. The CDR3: CASSQVVSGGERVF. In nucleotides, the CDR3 is TGCGCCAGCAGCCAAGTGGTTAGCGGGGGGGAAAGGGTCTTC.

In this sample, this clonotype turned up a few times. The chain has TRBV24-1 and TRBJ2-1; 8 bases are a match to TRBD1. CDR3 length: 14 amino acids. The germline gives CDR1 KGHDR, CDR2 SFDVKD. V was pared by 4 bases and J by 8 bases, with 6 bases of the junction left unmatched. CDR3 amino acids: CATSDTGQGHEQFF. Written as DNA, the CDR3 is TGTGCCACCAGTGACACCGGACAGGGCCATGAGCAGTTCTTC.

This clonotype was detected ten times or more. The genes are TRBV7-2 and TRBJ2-7; 7 bases are a match to TRBD1. CDR3 length: 15 residues. Germline CDR1 SGHTA, CDR2 FQGNSA. V lost 2 bases to trimming and J lost 4 bases; unmatched junction nucleotides: 8. CDR3 nucleotide sequence: TGTGCCAGCAGCTTATCCGGGACAGAGACATACGAGCAGTACGTC. It specifies CASSLSGTETYEQYV.